This is a list of T cell receptor beta chains from one sample in a study of OX40 agonist ivuxolimab in advanced cancers. TCRdb keeps only in-frame clones here, not all; method: immunoSEQ multiplex PCR. The sample yields about 79,000 clones, less than 95% seen once. The sequencing used CD4+ or CD8+ T cells sorted from blood, collected in a trial of the OX40 agonist ivuxolimab. These receptors came from an adult with an advanced solid tumor such as melanoma, head and neck, liver or kidney cancer. CDR3s leave out the opening cysteine and the closing phenylalanine or tryptophan. A D gene is named only where the DNA matches it firmly.

cdr3_aa	d_call	v_call	j_call
ASSQAGSSEQF	.	TRBV14	TRBJ2-1
ASSKAGANEQF	TRBD2	TRBV19	TRBJ2-1
AWRVRPYGYT	.	TRBV30	TRBJ1-2
ASSYDPGTRNTIY	.	TRBV6-5	TRBJ1-3
ASSLGHGGTEKLF	.	TRBV11-1	TRBJ1-4
ASSIIPDSNQPQH	.	TRBV19	TRBJ1-5
ASSLEEGADYGYT	TRBD1	TRBV5-1	TRBJ1-2
ASSTGYNSPLH	.	TRBV7-9	TRBJ1-6
ASSLGALLSNSPLH	.	TRBV5-1	TRBJ1-6
ASSLSTGGQSIQY	TRBD1	TRBV5-1	TRBJ2-4
ASARGWTEAF	.	TRBV28	TRBJ1-1
ASSLMINYGYT	.	TRBV7-2	TRBJ1-2
ASSSRPDGYEQY	.	TRBV7-2	TRBJ2-7
ASSIWGDSGTDTQY	.	TRBV19	TRBJ2-3
ASSGRGLTNEKLF	.	TRBV19	TRBJ1-4
ASMAESSLYGGYT	.	TRBV5-1	TRBJ1-2
ASHRTGTGNSPLH	TRBD1	TRBV19	TRBJ1-6
ASSLGASNTIY	.	TRBV5-8	TRBJ1-3
ASTTDPHSNQPQH	.	TRBV5-8	TRBJ1-5
ASRHPPGGYNEQF	.	TRBV5-1	TRBJ2-1
SVEGGRGQGNYGYT	TRBD1	TRBV29-1	TRBJ1-2
ASSFWGEGEKLF	.	TRBV27	TRBJ1-4
ASSEWGAMAKNIQY	.	TRBV6-1	TRBJ2-4
ASSMTHGAGELF	.	TRBV19	TRBJ2-2
ASSSTGAGNTIY	TRBD1	TRBV19	TRBJ1-3
ASSTRPGRHPTDTQY	.	TRBV19	TRBJ2-3
ASSLSVRGPLGNSPLH	TRBD1	TRBV27	TRBJ1-6
ASSDSGTWGNTIY	.	TRBV2	TRBJ1-3
ASSSSGAPAYNEQF	.	TRBV28	TRBJ2-1
ASSFDRADEQF	TRBD1	TRBV5-1	TRBJ2-1
ASLPGTAANYGYT	TRBD1	TRBV19	TRBJ1-2
ASSRGQNTEAF	.	TRBV7-9	TRBJ1-1
ASSLAGLYGYT	.	TRBV5-8	TRBJ1-2